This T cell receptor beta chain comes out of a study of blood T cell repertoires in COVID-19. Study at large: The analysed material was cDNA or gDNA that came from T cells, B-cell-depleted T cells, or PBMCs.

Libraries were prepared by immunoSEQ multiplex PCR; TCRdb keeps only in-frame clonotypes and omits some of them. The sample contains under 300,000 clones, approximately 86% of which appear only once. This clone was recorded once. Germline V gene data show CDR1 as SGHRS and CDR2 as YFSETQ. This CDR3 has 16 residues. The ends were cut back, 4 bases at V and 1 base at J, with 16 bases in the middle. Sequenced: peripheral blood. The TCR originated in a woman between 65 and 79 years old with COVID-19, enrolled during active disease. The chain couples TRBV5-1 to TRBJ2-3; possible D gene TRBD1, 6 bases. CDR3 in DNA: TGCGCCAGCAGCCAAACGTGGACAGCCGGCACAGATACGCAGTATTTT. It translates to CASSQTWTAGTDTQYF. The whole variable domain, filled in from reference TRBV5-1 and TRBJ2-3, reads KAGVTQTPRYLIKTRGQQVTLSCSPISGHRSVSWYQQTPGQGLQFLFEYFSETQRNKGNFPGRFSGRQFSNSRSEMNVSTLELGDSALYLCASSQTWTAGTDTQYFGPGTRLTVL.